Below, 32 T cell receptor beta chains from the same sample are listed, as sequenced in a study of naive and memory T cell subsets. Two oligonucleotides, mixed equimolar, formed the beta constant-region primer covering TRBC1 and TRBC2. MiXCR was run by TCRdb on the UMI-ligation and nested PCR reads, yielding one entry per CDR3 protein. The table has approximately 140,000 distinct CDR3 sequences, 17% seen once; the top ten hold around 0.14%. Sample: naive CD4+ T cells from blood. Every receptor here comes from a human donor in good health.

This chain uses TRBV27 with TRBJ2-5; 8 bases match TRBD1. CDR3 size: 14 residues. Germline lookup yields CDR1 MNHEY and CDR2 SMNVEV (reference sequence). Trimming cost V 5 bases and J 5 bases; bases outside gene matches: 7. This CDR3 reads CASSQDRGGETQYF. The CDR3 DNA reads as TGTGCCAGCAGTCAAGACAGGGGTGGCGAGACCCAGTACTTC.

This clonotype has a handful of counts. This chain joins TRBV11-2 and TRBJ2-1, with unresolved D. This CDR3 is built from 16 residues. Per germline, CDR1 SGHAT and CDR2 FQNNGV. The V gene lost 2 bases and the J gene lost 9 bases, with 20 bases spanning the gap. The CDR3 nucleotides are TGTGCCAGCAGCTTACGCCCGCAAAACCCCGGTGGTGAGCAGTTCTTC. Protein product: CASSLRPQNPGGEQFF.

The rearrangement uses TRBV5-1 and TRBJ2-2, with D possibly being TRBD2 (6 bases). V dropped 1 base and J dropped 6 bases, with 13 bases sitting between them. Germline V gene sequence: CDR1 SGHRS, CDR2 YFSETQ. The CDR3 sequence is 15 residues long. The CDR3 here is CASSLSVGGAGELFF. The CDR3 coding sequence is TGCGCCAGCAGCTTGTCAGTGGGAGGCGCCGGGGAGCTGTTTTTT.

This clonotype has just a few counts. V is TRBV19 and J is TRBJ1-5, with D unresolved. Germline V lookup: CDR1 LNHDA, CDR2 SQIVND (reference sequence). Trimming removed 3 bases from V and 2 bases from J, with 26 bases in between. The CDR3 extends over 20 amino acids. The CDR3 region is CASSIEGRTLVDKGNQPQHF. As DNA, the CDR3 is TGTGCCAGTAGTATTGAGGGAAGGACGCTTGTGGATAAGGGCAATCAGCCCCAGCATTTT.

The chain couples TRBV14 to TRBJ2-2; TRBD1 might be the D (5 bases). The CDR3 consists of 16 residues. CDR1 SGHDN and CDR2 FVKESK come from the germline V gene. Trimming pared 6 bases from V and 5 bases from J, leaving 19 bases between. The CDR3 region is CASRPAGWLRTGELFF. The CDR3 DNA is TGTGCCAGCAGGCCCGCAGGGTGGTTGAGGACCGGGGAGCTGTTTTTT. The full variable domain, in which reference TRBV14 and TRBJ2-2 provide the parts outside the CDR3, is EAGVTQFPSHSVIEKGQTVTLRCDPISGHDNLYWYRRVMGKEIKFLLHFVKESKQDESGMPNNRFLAERTGGTYSTLKVQPAELEDSGVYFCASRPAGWLRTGELFFGEGSRLTVL.

V and J are TRBV6-5 and TRBJ1-1, with D possibly being TRBD1 (5 bases). CDR1 is MNHEY and CDR2 is SVGAGI in the germline V gene. V lost 2 bases and J 11 bases, leaving 18 bases between the germline ends. CDR3 size: 14 residues. CDR3 sequence: CASSYGGPGVSAFF. The CDR3 DNA reads TGTGCCAGCAGTTACGGGGGACCCGGTGTGAGCGCTTTCTTT.

The chain joins TRBV20-1 to TRBJ2-1, with a tentative D call TRBD2 (5 bases). CDR3 size: 12 residues. CDR1 and CDR2 (germline): DFQATT, SNEGSKA (reference sequence). V dropped 3 bases and J dropped 4 bases, with 7 bases sitting between them. The CDR3 DNA reads as TGCAGTGCTAGCGGGGATTACAATGAGCAGTTCTTC. Its translation is CSASGDYNEQFF.

The chain carries TRBV12-3 or TRBV12-4 and TRBJ2-1, with TRBD2 matching 7 bases. The CDR3 loop spans 16 amino acids. V dropped 4 bases and J dropped 0; count of bases not matched to a gene: 6. The CDR3 sequence is CASSSEAGSSYNEQFF. The CDR3 bases are TGTGCCAGCAGTTCCGAAGCGGGGAGCTCCTACAATGAGCAGTTCTTC.

This clonotype appeared a few times. The chain joins TRBV5-4 to TRBJ1-2; D might be TRBD1 (5 bases). Germline-derived CDR1 and CDR2 are SGHNT and YYREEE (reference sequence). V was trimmed by 3 bases and J by 2 bases, leaving 5 bases between them. The CDR3 has 12 amino acids. The CDR3 bases are TGTGCCAGCAGCTGGGACAACTATGGCTACACCTTC. Amino acids: CASSWDNYGYTF.

The genes are TRBV7-2 and TRBJ2-4; a possible D gene is TRBD1 (6 bases). Between the trimmed V and J ends, which lost 2 bases and 5 bases, there was a span of 13 bases. The CDR3 is 15 amino acids. Germline-derived CDR1 and CDR2 are SGHTA and FQGNSA. CDR3: CASSLQGKVENIQYF. The DNA of the CDR3 is TGTGCCAGCAGCTTACAGGGGAAGGTGGAAAACATTCAGTACTTC.

This clonotype was observed a handful of times. The rearrangement uses TRBV4-1 and TRBJ2-3, with TRBD2 matching over 7 bases. The CDR3 runs to 18 residues. Germline trimming cut 0 bases from V and 2 bases from J; bases unmatched to any gene: 11. From germline, CDR1 is MGHRA and CDR2 YSYEKL. The CDR3 DNA is TGCGCCAGCAGCCAAGATGCGCTAGCGGCCCCATCCACAGATACGCAGTATTTT. Residues: CASSQDALAAPSTDTQYF.

V and J are TRBV12-3 or TRBV12-4 and TRBJ2-2, with TRBD1 matching over 8 bases. V shed 2 bases, J shed 8 bases, and the junction held 7 bases outside the gene matches. The CDR3 spans 15 residues. Here the CDR3 DNA reads TGTGCCAGCAGTTTACTTCAGGGGGCAAGAGGGGAGCTGTTTTTT. Protein: CASSLLQGARGELFF.

This clonotype came up a few times. The chain couples TRBV6-1 to TRBJ2-7; D is possibly TRBD2 (6 bases). This CDR3 has 15 amino acids. The V end was cut by 7 bases, the J end by 2 bases, with 18 bases between. Germline-derived CDR1 and CDR2 are MNHNS and SASEGT. CDR3 amino acids: CASIIRDGGPYEQYF. For the CDR3, the DNA is TGTGCCAGCATTATCCGGGACGGGGGACCCTACGAGCAGTACTTC.

The sample holds a few counts of this clonotype. The V and J genes are TRBV12-3 or TRBV12-4 and TRBJ2-2; no definite D call. The CDR3 sequence is 13 residues long. Between the trimmed V and J ends, which lost 5 bases and 4 bases, there was a span of 8 bases. CDR3 protein: CASSPSSTGELFF. In nucleotides, the CDR3 is TGTGCCAGCAGTCCCTCTAGCACCGGGGAGCTGTTTTTT.

The chain employs TRBV11-2 and TRBJ2-7; D unclear. The CDR3 totals 15 residues. V dropped 5 bases and J dropped 5 bases, with 19 bases sitting between them. CDR1 SGHAT and CDR2 FQNNGV come from the germline V gene. DNA for the CDR3: TGTGCCAGCAGCCCCCTGGCAGGTTATGCGGACGAGCAGTACTTC. This gives the protein CASSPLAGYADEQYF.

Regarding this clonotype: Sequence at one end of the junction differs from germline and may be a read error. The rearrangement links TRBV28 to TRBJ2-7; 14 bases are shared with TRBD2. This CDR3 is built from 17 residues. Germline CDR1 and CDR2: MDHEN and SYDVKM. The CDR3 coding sequence is TGTGCCAGCAGTCCTCCGGGACTAGCGGGAGAAAACTACGAGCATTACTTC. This encodes CASSPPGLAGENYEHYF.

This clonotype was picked up a small number of times. This rearrangement joins TRBV28 to TRBJ2-5; D is unclear. The germline gives CDR1 MDHEN, CDR2 SYDVKM. This CDR3 spans 12 amino acids. V was clipped by 2 bases and J by 3 bases, with 4 bases between them. The CDR3 loop is CASSLDKETQYF. In DNA form, the CDR3 reads TGTGCCAGCAGTTTAGATAAAGAGACCCAGTACTTC.

This clonotype appeared a few times. This chain links TRBV20-1 with TRBJ2-7; 9 nucleotides agree with TRBD2. CDR1 is DFQATT, CDR2 SNEGSKA, per germline (reference sequence). With V trimmed by 0 bases and J by 2 bases, 5 bases remained unmatched. The CDR3 sequence is 15 residues long. CDR3 DNA sequence: TGCAGTGCTAGAGATCTGCGGGAGGGCACCTACGAGCAGTACTTC. Amino acids: CSARDLREGTYEQYF.

This clonotype was found a few times. The rearrangement uses TRBV20-1 and TRBJ2-7; 13 bases map to TRBD2. The CDR3 consists of 14 residues. Germline V gene data show CDR1 as DFQATT and CDR2 as SNEGSKA (reference sequence). The ends lost 5 bases at V and 3 bases at J; junction bases unmatched: 4. The CDR3 nucleotides read TGCAGTGCTGCCCGGACTAGCGGGAGCTACGAGCAGTACTTC. It specifies CSAARTSGSYEQYF.

This clonotype was seen a few times. The CDR3 DNA follows: TGTGCCATCAGTGAGCCCGACTGGAATTACGAGCAGTACTTC. Translation: CAISEPDWNYEQYF. The chain is built from TRBV10-3 and TRBJ2-7, with D hard to call. In germline, CDR1 is ENHRY, CDR2 SYGVKD. The ends were cut back, 2 bases at V and 4 bases at J, with 12 bases in the middle. The CDR3 has 14 residues.

This clonotype occurred a few times. This sequence joins TRBV6-4 and TRBJ2-3; D ambiguous. CDR3 length equals 16 residues. Trimming stripped 3 bases from V and 3 bases from J, with 16 bases between. The germline V gene has CDR1 MRHNA and CDR2 SNTAGT. Here the CDR3 DNA reads TGTGCCAGCAGTGATACTAAAGGAGTAGGAACAGATACGCAGTATTTT. It yields the protein CASSDTKGVGTDTQYF.

This clonotype has more than one count but fewer than ten. This rearrangement joins TRBV7-6 to TRBJ2-3; D gene ambiguous. The V gene lost 6 bases and the J gene lost 4 bases, with 8 bases spanning the gap. This CDR3 has 12 residues. Germline-derived CDR1 and CDR2 are SGHVS and FNYEAQ. Here the CDR3 DNA reads TGTGCCAGCAGTTGGACCTCAGATACGCAGTATTTT. Translated: CASSWTSDTQYF.

This rearrangement joins TRBV2 to TRBJ1-1; D is unresolved. This CDR3 region has 13 residues. Trimming cost V 8 bases and J 5 bases, with 15 bases left between them. Germline V gives CDR1 SNHLY, CDR2 FYNNEI. The CDR3 reads CASRLEIRTEAFF. Written as DNA, the CDR3 is TGTGCCAGCCGCCTGGAAATTAGGACTGAAGCTTTCTTT.

CDR3 nucleotides: TGTGCCAGCAGCGGCTTGAAGGGGGTGCTTGCGTCGCAGTATTTT. This encodes CASSGLKGVLASQYF. This sequence joins TRBV11-2 and TRBJ2-3, with a tentative D call TRBD1 (6 bases). CDR3 length equals 15 residues. V shed 5 bases and J shed 10 bases, with 22 bases lying between them. Germline V gene data show CDR1 as SGHAT and CDR2 as FQNNGV.

This clonotype was counted only a few times. V is TRBV6-2 or TRBV6-3 and J is TRBJ2-7; D might be TRBD2 (5 bases). Germline values: CDR1 MNHEY, CDR2 SVGEGT. The length of the CDR3 is 12 residues. V lost 6 bases and J lost 6, with 12 bases in between. The CDR3 sequence is CASRGRGREQYF. In DNA, the CDR3 is TGTGCCAGCAGGGGTCGGGGTCGCGAGCAGTACTTC.

The chain is built from TRBV7-2 and TRBJ2-3, with 8 bases that match TRBD2. The CDR3 is 14 residues long. Germline values: CDR1 SGHTA, CDR2 FQGNSA. The ends lost 1 base at V and 6 bases at J; junction bases unmatched: 3. CDR3 residues: CASSLVAGGDTQYF. CDR3 bases: TGTGCCAGCAGCTTAGTCGCGGGAGGTGATACGCAGTATTTT.

In its sample, this clonotype was seen many times. V gene TRBV5-1 combines with J gene TRBJ2-1; 7 positions agree with TRBD2. V dropped 1 base and J dropped 4; count of bases not matched to a gene: 11. CDR1 and CDR2 (germline): SGHRS, YFSETQ. CDR3 length: 17 residues. Written as DNA, the CDR3 is TGCGCCAGCAGCTTGCTACCTAGCGGACTGGAGTACAATGAGCAGTTCTTC. This translates into CASSLLPSGLEYNEQFF. Complete variable domain (other parts from reference TRBV5-1 and TRBJ2-1): KAGVTQTPRYLIKTRGQQVTLSCSPISGHRSVSWYQQTPGQGLQFLFEYFSETQRNKGNFPGRFSGRQFSNSRSEMNVSTLELGDSALYLCASSLLPSGLEYNEQFFGPGTRLTVL.

This clonotype turned up a few times. The CDR3 here is CATRTDRNIQYF. CDR3 in DNA: TGTGCCACGCGGACCGACAGAAACATTCAGTACTTC. V is TRBV10-3 and J is TRBJ2-4; D might be TRBD1 (5 bases). The CDR3 consists of 12 residues. V was pared by 10 bases and J by 6 bases, with 13 bases between. Germline V CDR1 and CDR2: ENHRY, SYGVKD.

This clonotype was recorded only once. The chain employs TRBV7-2 and TRBJ2-2; D unclear. CDR1 and CDR2 from the germline V gene are SGHTA and FQGNSA. V was shortened by 5 bases and J by 6 bases, with 16 bases between the two germline ends. The CDR3 has 15 residues. The CDR3 DNA follows: TGTGCCAGCAGCCCGACCCCTTCCGGATCCGGGGAGCTGTTTTTT. It yields the protein CASSPTPSGSGELFF.

This clonotype has a handful of counts. This chain joins TRBV9 and TRBJ1-3; weak D call: TRBD1 (5 bases). The V end lost 0 bases, the J end lost 2 bases, and 12 bases lay between the germline ends. CDR3 length: 16 amino acids. Germline CDR1 SGDLS, CDR2 YYNGEE. The CDR3 sequence is CASSVAQTTAGNTIYF. The CDR3 bases are TGTGCCAGCAGCGTAGCCCAGACGACAGCTGGAAACACCATATATTTT.

J is TRBJ2-1 and V is TRBV20-1; TRBD2 might be the D (6 bases). V lost 5 bases and J lost 4, with 15 bases in between. The CDR3 is made up of 14 amino acids. Germline V gene lookup returns CDR1 DFQATT and CDR2 SNEGSKA (reference sequence). CDR3: CSAELRDSYNEQFF. Written as DNA, the CDR3 is TGCAGTGCTGAACTCCGGGACTCTTACAATGAGCAGTTCTTC.

The chain is built from TRBV20-1 and TRBJ2-7; perhaps D is TRBD1 or TRBD2 (5 bases each). Germline values: CDR1 DFQATT, CDR2 SNEGSKA (reference sequence). Trimming took 6 bases from V and 5 from J, leaving 17 bases between them. The CDR3 runs 13 residues. CDR3 coding DNA: TGCAGTGCACGGGACCCAGGGTTCCACGAGCAGTACTTC. It translates to CSARDPGFHEQYF.